This TCR beta chain was recovered during a study of blood T cells in healthy people across ages. A J-beta primer mix and a sample-barcoded 5' primer were used in a second PCR of roughly 6 to 12 cycles. TCRdb passed the 5' RACE reads through MiXCR, listing each CDR3 protein once. This table holds approximately 490,000 distinct CDR3 sequences, around 24% found once. The V gene's germline CDR1 is SGHTA and CDR2 FQGTGA. This CDR3 comprises 15 residues. The V end lost 9 bases, the J end lost 1 base, and 18 bases lay between the germline ends. A further study also used this sample, focusing on T cells of mothers and their children.

The V gene is TRBV7-3, the J gene TRBJ1-1, with D possibly being TRBD1 (5 bases). The sequence came from a boy aged 10-17 years in good health. What was sequenced was blood. CDR3 sequence (DNA): TGTGCCAGGGAAGAATTGGGGGGTCGGAACACTGAAGCTTTCTTT. Translation: CAREELGGRNTEAFF.